The clone carrying this T cell receptor (beta chain) was counted between two and nine times. The data belong to a study of cytomegalovirus exposure and HLA in healthy donors. This PCR relied on a set of 60 Vbeta primers and 13 Jbeta primers. This table comes from immunoSEQ multiplex PCR, and its TCRdb copy is limited to in-frame clones, with some not included. Among roughly 99,000 clones listed, approximately 74% were seen once. The sequence came from a woman aged 40 to 55 in good health and CMV-seropositive. Sequenced sample: PBMCs.

The DNA for the CDR3 is TGCAGCGTTGGAGGAGGGGAGATATATGGCTACACCTTC. It translates to CSVGGGEIYGYTF. The V and J genes are TRBV29-1 and TRBJ1-2; tentative D call: TRBD1 (5 bases). Trimming left V 4 bases short and J 5 bases short, with 14 bases between. CDR1 SQVTM and CDR2 ANQGSEA come from the germline V gene. The CDR3 has 13 amino acids.